Each of the 5 T cell receptor beta chains below was sequenced from the same sample in a study of T cells in localized non-small cell lung cancer. Assay used: immunoSEQ multiplex PCR; TCRdb lists only in-frame clones, some missing. Of about 2,500 clones listed, roughly two fifths are singletons. This specimen consisted of lung tumor tissue, obtained before any cancer treatment. Receptors were obtained from a male donor older than 55 with stage I squamous cell lung carcinoma.

This clone turned up a few times. A junction end diverges from the germline sequence, so it may reflect a read error. The chain carries TRBV2 and TRBJ2-2, with D possibly being TRBD1 (6 bases). The CDR3 is 14 residues long. Per the germline V gene, CDR1 is SNHLY and CDR2 is FYNNEI. CDR3 coding DNA: TGTGCCGGCAGGGGATGGGCGAACACCGGGGAGCTGTTTTTT. This translates into CAGRGWANTGELFF.

The rearrangement uses TRBV18 and TRBJ2-7, with D hard to call. Trimming left V 4 bases short and J 6 bases short, with 10 bases between. This CDR3 comprises 12 residues. Germline V gene data show CDR1 as KGHSH and CDR2 as LQKENI. In DNA form, the CDR3 reads TGTGCCAGCTCACGAGACCGGGTCGAGCAGTACTTC. Protein sequence: CASSRDRVEQYF.

A few counts support this clone. The chain joins TRBV2 to TRBJ2-5; 8 nucleotides line up with TRBD1. Germline assignment: CDR1 SNHLY and CDR2 FYNNEI. The CDR3 totals 12 residues. The V and J ends lost 6 bases and 5 bases, in that order; junction bases with no gene match: 2. As DNA, the CDR3 is TGTGCCAGCAGCAGGGGGCCCGAGACCCAGTACTTC. Residues: CASSRGPETQYF.

This clone was detected a few times. The genes are TRBV9 and TRBJ2-5, with D tentatively TRBD2 (6 bases). Per germline, CDR1 SGDLS and CDR2 YYNGEE. The CDR3 has 15 amino acids. The germline V and J ends were trimmed by 4 bases and 0 bases, with 13 bases remaining between them. CDR3: CASSQSGRYQETQYF. The CDR3 DNA reads TGTGCCAGCAGCCAATCGGGGAGGTACCAAGAGACCCAGTACTTC.

The chain employs TRBV29-1 and TRBJ1-5; D is perhaps TRBD1 (6 bases). V was clipped by 5 bases and J by 3 bases, with 11 bases between them. CDR1 is SQVTM, CDR2 ANQGSEA, per germline. This CDR3 has 13 residues. Written as DNA, the CDR3 is TGCAGCGTTAGAGACAGGATCAATCAGCCCCAGCATTTT. Translation: CSVRDRINQPQHF.